These 5 T cell receptor beta chains were all obtained from the same sample, sequenced in a study of post-analysis software for immune sequencing data (dated by TCRdb to 2013 to 2016). Results and caveats for the whole study, not just this receptor: Patients showed significantly higher frequencies than controls for a few TRBV segments, among them TRBV5-6, TRBV5-1 and TRBV20-1.

Their specific antigens are unknown. The method was PCR. Sequencing instrument: Illumina HiSeq 2500. Unique molecular identifiers were incorporated into TCR beta cDNA libraries to reduce PCR and sequencing biases. The public reads were reanalyzed by TCRdb: fastp trimming at Q25, MiXCR alignment, in-frame beta chains only. Each CDR3 protein gets just one entry, which takes the most common genes and DNA from the rows behind it. Recorded for this sample are 450,000 to 700,000 distinct CDR3 sequences; roughly 47% of them occurred a single time. About 1.5% of the sample lies in the top ten. The sequenced sample was blood. The source of these receptors is a girl aged 10 to 17 with multiple sclerosis.

The gene calls are TRBV7-9 and TRBJ2-7; 10 positions match TRBD1. The CDR3 has 15 residues. V dropped 2 bases and J dropped 3; count of bases not matched to a gene: 4. Germline V CDR1 and CDR2: SEHNR, FQNEAQ (reference sequence). The CDR3 loop is CASSLPTGGGYEQYF. The CDR3, as DNA: TGTGCCAGCAGCTTACCGACAGGGGGCGGCTACGAGCAGTACTTC.

The chain employs TRBV2 and TRBJ2-1, with 8 bases identical to TRBD1. This CDR3 spans 17 amino acids. Germline V gene sequence: CDR1 SNHLY, CDR2 FYNNEI. V lost 7 bases to trimming and J lost 5 bases; unmatched junction nucleotides: 16. As DNA, the CDR3 is TGTGCCAGCATTGGGCAGGGGGCCCGAAGTAATAACAATGAGCAGTTCTTC. Protein sequence: CASIGQGARSNNNEQFF.

This clonotype has just a few counts. This chain links TRBV13 with TRBJ2-1; D is perhaps TRBD2 (5 bases). The CDR3 covers 14 residues. V was clipped by 5 bases and J by 4 bases, with 12 bases between them. Germline CDR1 is PRHDT and CDR2 is FYEKMQ (reference sequence). CDR3 sequence reads: CASSERTEYNEQFF. The CDR3 bases are TGTGCCAGCAGCGAACGGACTGAGTACAATGAGCAGTTCTTC.

This clonotype was counted a single time. The chain has TRBV7-9 and TRBJ1-1; a weak D match, TRBD1 (6 bases). The CDR3 sequence is 16 residues long. Germline V gene data show CDR1 as SEHNR and CDR2 as FQNEAQ (reference sequence). The germline V and J ends were trimmed by 1 base and 4 bases, with 16 bases remaining between them. The CDR3 region is CASSLVSGGSSTEAFF. The CDR3 coding sequence is TGTGCCAGCAGCTTAGTTTCGGGGGGCAGCAGCACTGAAGCTTTCTTT.

CDR3 nucleotides: TGCAGTGCTATCACCGATTTAGCGGAGGGGACTAGCACAGATACGCAGTATTTT. Protein sequence: CSAITDLAEGTSTDTQYF. The chain recombines TRBV20-1 with TRBJ2-3, with D possibly being TRBD2 (6 bases). The length of the CDR3 is 18 residues. Germline loops: CDR1 DFQATT, CDR2 SNEGSKA (reference sequence). V was cut by 4 bases and J by 0 bases, with 23 bases left in between.